These 10 T cell receptor beta chains were sequenced from one sample in a study of blood T cells in healthy people across ages. Primers used in a second PCR of about 6 to 11 cycles were a sample-barcoded 5' primer and a J-beta primer mix. MiXCR, run by TCRdb on the 5' RACE reads, gives a single entry per CDR3 protein. The table includes hundreds of thousands of distinct CDR3 sequences, 55% to 75% detected once. The sequencing input was blood. The origin of the receptors is a man between 25 and 39 years old in good health.

V is TRBV18 and J is TRBJ2-7, with no clear D. This CDR3 contains 13 residues. The V and J ends lost 6 bases and 3 bases respectively, with 12 bases between them. Looked up from germline, CDR1 is KGHSH and CDR2 is LQKENI. CDR3 nucleotide sequence: TGTGCCAGCTCGACGGAGTCTGGCTACGAGCAGTACTTC. This translates into CASSTESGYEQYF.

The chain combines TRBV20-1 with TRBJ2-1; D is unclear. Germline V gene data show CDR1 as DFQATT and CDR2 as SNEGSKA (reference sequence). The CDR3 is 17 amino acids. V was clipped by 0 bases and J by 5 bases, with 20 bases between them. CDR3 in DNA: TGCAGTGCTAGAGATTTTGGCAGAACCGGAATCCACAATGAGCAGTTCTTC. Translation: CSARDFGRTGIHNEQFF.

This chain joins TRBV7-9 and TRBJ2-7; the match to TRBD1 covers 7 bases. V gave up 1 base and J gave up 11 bases; unmatched junction bases: 5. Germline CDR1 and CDR2: SEHNR and FQNEAQ (reference sequence). The CDR3 has 12 residues. CDR3 sequence: CASSLEIQGKYF. As DNA, the CDR3 is TGTGCCAGCAGCTTAGAGATACAGGGGAAGTACTTC.

This clonotype was picked up a small number of times. The genes are TRBV7-3 and TRBJ2-1, with TRBD2 matching 10 bases. The junction had 18 bases not matched to a gene; V was cut back by 5 bases and J by 8 bases. This CDR3 has 18 amino acids. The germline gives CDR1 SGHTA, CDR2 FQGTGA. Written as DNA, the CDR3 is TGTGCCAGCAGCCTAAGACACCCCGCTAGCGGGAGATTCTATGAGCAGTTCTTC. It yields the protein CASSLRHPASGRFYEQFF.

This chain joins TRBV5-1 and TRBJ2-3; D is ambiguous. V lost 1 base and J lost 4, with 10 bases in between. The CDR3 totals 14 residues. The germline CDR1 and CDR2 sequences are SGHRS and YFSETQ. The CDR3 protein is CASSLMGLADTQYF. DNA of the CDR3: TGCGCCAGCAGCTTGATGGGCTTGGCAGATACGCAGTATTTT.

The sample holds a few counts of this clonotype. The CDR3 DNA is TGCAGTGCCCCGGCTGGACAATCCAATGAGCAGTTCTTC. Amino acid sequence: CSAPAGQSNEQFF. This chain joins TRBV20-1 and TRBJ2-1, with TRBD1 as a possible D gene (5 bases). CDR3 length: 13 amino acids. Germline CDR1 and CDR2: DFQATT and SNEGSKA (reference sequence). Trimming stripped 6 bases from V and 6 bases from J, with 15 bases between.

The rearrangement links TRBV6-5 to TRBJ2-3; D is uncertain. This CDR3 is built from 17 residues. The V and J ends lost 5 bases and 2 bases respectively, with 20 bases between them. Germline lookup yields CDR1 MNHEY and CDR2 SVGAGI. CDR3 DNA: TGTGCCAGCAGTACTTTTTCGGAAGAACAGACCACAGATACGCAGTATTTT. This encodes CASSTFSEEQTTDTQYF.

This sequence joins TRBV5-1 and TRBJ2-7; D call uncertain. CDR1 is SGHRS and CDR2 is YFSETQ in the germline V gene. Trimming cost V 5 bases and J 3 bases, with 9 bases left between them. The CDR3 length is 12 residues. The CDR3 region is CASSPGNYEQYF. CDR3 DNA: TGCGCCAGCAGTCCCGGAAACTACGAGCAGTACTTC.

The J gene is TRBJ2-2, the V gene TRBV25-1; tentatively, D is TRBD2 (5 bases). CDR3 size: 12 residues. The germline CDR1 and CDR2 sequences are MGHDK and SYGVNS. The chain's CDR3 is CGTGPGDGELFF. DNA of the CDR3: TGTGGGACTGGGCCCGGAGACGGGGAGCTGTTTTTT.

This chain uses TRBV7-9 with TRBJ2-1; TRBD2 aligns across 14 bases. CDR3 length equals 14 residues. From germline, CDR1 is SEHNR and CDR2 FQNEAQ (reference sequence). The trim removed 5 bases at V and 7 bases at J, leaving 1 base unmatched. CDR3: CASSRTSGRNEQFF. CDR3 sequence (DNA): TGTGCCAGCAGCCGGACTAGCGGGAGGAATGAGCAGTTCTTC.